This TCR beta chain was documented in a study of T-cell memory formation after mild COVID-19. Study outcomes and limitations: Contracting clones from day 15 to 85 had balanced CD4/CD8; later expanders favoured CD4+. Among CD4+ contracting clones, most were CM and EM, and CD8+ ones EMRA. A subset of responding clones appeared in pre-infection memory, suggesting cross-reactive memory joined.

Trimming removed 3 bases from V and 6 bases from J, with 17 bases in between. The CDR3 totals 15 residues. Germline assignment: CDR1 MGHDK and CDR2 SYGVNS. TCR alpha and TCR beta cDNA libraries carrying sample barcodes and UMIs came from 5'RACE with constant-segment primers. TCRdb reprocessed the 5' RACE reads with MiXCR, giving one entry per CDR3 protein. The table records about 340,000 distinct CDR3 sequences, over 20% of them present only once. The table lists this clonotype with a few counts. Its matching antigen is unknown. This clonotype was sampled from an adult woman who had mild COVID-19 (a few samples of this study predate the infection). Cell type and time point are not known. J is TRBJ1-1 and V is TRBV25-1; D is possibly TRBD1 (5 bases). The sequencing input was PBMCs or a T cell subset sorted from them (not recorded which). The CDR3 loop is CASSENPQRGAEAFF. The DNA for the CDR3 is TGTGCCAGCAGTGAGAACCCTCAAAGGGGCGCTGAAGCTTTCTTT.